The clone carrying this T cell receptor (beta chain) was counted a few times. Antigen specificity is unknown. This sample is part of a study of T cells in Graves' hyperthyroidism and ophthalmopathy. Study-level information: Peripheral blood was obtained at initial diagnosis, preceding any treatment.

The CDR3 length is 16 residues. Germline loops: CDR1 LNHDA, CDR2 SQIVND (reference sequence). The trim removed 4 bases at V and 3 bases at J, leaving 8 bases unmatched. Study-wide results and limits: Ophthalmopathy was model-predicted a median roughly 6.2 months pre-onset.

TCR beta CDR3 regions were amplified from RNA transcripts. In the first-round RT-PCR of the TCR CDR3, the HTBI primer set was used. A single record per CDR3 protein comes from TCRdb applying MiXCR to the multiplex PCR reads. The sample has about 350,000 distinct CDR3 sequences; roughly 19% are singletons. Diagnosis relied on clinical symptoms, serum thyroxine and TRAb, thyroid ultrasound and orbital computed tomography. Extraction of PBMCs used approximately 10 ml of fresh peripheral blood. The clonotype was recovered from a young woman with Graves' hyperthyroidism. Specimen: blood. This chain uses TRBV19 with TRBJ2-3; 9 nucleotides line up with TRBD1. The CDR3 nucleotides are TGTGCCAGTAGTACCCTCCGGGACAGGGTAACAGATACGCAGTATTTT. Protein: CASSTLRDRVTDTQYF. The full variable domain, with the rest looked up from reference TRBV19 and TRBJ2-3, is DGGITQSPKYLFRKEGQNVTLSCEQNLNHDAMYWYRQDPGQGLRLIYYSQIVNDFQKGDIAEGYSVSREKKESFPLTVTSAQKNPTAFYLCASSTLRDRVTDTQYFGPGTRLTVL.